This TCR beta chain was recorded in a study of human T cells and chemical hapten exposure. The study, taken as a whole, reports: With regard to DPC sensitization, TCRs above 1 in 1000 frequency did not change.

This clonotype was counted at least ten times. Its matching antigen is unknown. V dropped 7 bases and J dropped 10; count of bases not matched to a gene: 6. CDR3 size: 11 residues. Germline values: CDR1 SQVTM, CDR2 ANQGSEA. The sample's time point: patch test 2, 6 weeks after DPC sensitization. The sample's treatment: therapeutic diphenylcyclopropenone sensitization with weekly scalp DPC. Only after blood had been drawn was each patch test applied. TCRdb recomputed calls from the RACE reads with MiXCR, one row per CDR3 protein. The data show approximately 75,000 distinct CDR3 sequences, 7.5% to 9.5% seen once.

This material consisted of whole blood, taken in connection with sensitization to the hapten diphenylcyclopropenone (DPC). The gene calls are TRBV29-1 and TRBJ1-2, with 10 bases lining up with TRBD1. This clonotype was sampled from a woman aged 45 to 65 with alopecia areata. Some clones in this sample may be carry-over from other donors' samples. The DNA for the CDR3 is TGCAGCGCTGGGACAGGGGACGACTACACCTTC. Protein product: CSAGTGDDYTF. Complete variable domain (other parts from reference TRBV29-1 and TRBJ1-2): SAVISQKPSRDICQRGTSLTIQCQVDSQVTMMFWYRQQPGQSLTLIATANQGSEATYESGFVIDKFPISRPNLTFSTLTVSNMSPEDSSIYLCSAGTGDDYTFGSGTRLTVV.